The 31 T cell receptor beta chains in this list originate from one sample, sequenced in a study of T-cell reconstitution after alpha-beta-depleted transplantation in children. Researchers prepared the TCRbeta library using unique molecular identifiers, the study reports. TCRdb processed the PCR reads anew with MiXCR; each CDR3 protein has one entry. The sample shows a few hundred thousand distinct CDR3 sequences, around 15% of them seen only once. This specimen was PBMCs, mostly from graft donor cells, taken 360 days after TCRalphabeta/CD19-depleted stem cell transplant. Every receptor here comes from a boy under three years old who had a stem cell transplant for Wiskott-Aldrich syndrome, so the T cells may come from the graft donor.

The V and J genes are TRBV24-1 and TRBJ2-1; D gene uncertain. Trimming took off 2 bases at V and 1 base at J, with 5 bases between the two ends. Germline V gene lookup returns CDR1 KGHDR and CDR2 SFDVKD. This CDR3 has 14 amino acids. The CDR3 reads CATSDYASYNEQFF. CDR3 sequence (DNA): TGTGCCACCAGTGATTATGCTTCCTACAATGAGCAGTTCTTC.

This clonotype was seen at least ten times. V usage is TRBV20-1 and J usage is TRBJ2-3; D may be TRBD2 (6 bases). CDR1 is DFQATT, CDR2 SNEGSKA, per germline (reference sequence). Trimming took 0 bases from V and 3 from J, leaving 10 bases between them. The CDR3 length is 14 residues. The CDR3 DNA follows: TGCAGTGCTAGAGATGGGAGGAGGACAGATACGCAGTATTTT. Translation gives CSARDGRRTDTQYF.

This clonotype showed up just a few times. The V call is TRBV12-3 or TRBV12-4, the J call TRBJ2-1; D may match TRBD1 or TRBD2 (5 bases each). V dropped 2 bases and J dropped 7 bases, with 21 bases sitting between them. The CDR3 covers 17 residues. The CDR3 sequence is CASSLRGRVARKNEQFF. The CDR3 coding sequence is TGTGCCAGCAGTTTAAGGGGTAGAGTAGCGAGGAAGAATGAGCAGTTCTTC.

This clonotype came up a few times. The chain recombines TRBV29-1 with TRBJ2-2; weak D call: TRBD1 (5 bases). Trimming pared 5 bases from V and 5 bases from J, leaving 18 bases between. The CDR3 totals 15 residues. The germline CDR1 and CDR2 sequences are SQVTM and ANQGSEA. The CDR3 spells CSVPKAGYNTGELFF. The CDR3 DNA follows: TGCAGCGTTCCTAAAGCAGGGTATAATACCGGGGAGCTGTTTTTT.

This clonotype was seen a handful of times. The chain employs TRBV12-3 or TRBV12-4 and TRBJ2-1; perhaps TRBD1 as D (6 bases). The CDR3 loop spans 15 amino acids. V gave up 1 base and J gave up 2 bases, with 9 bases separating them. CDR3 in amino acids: CASSLEGVPYNEQFF. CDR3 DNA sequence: TGTGCCAGCAGTTTAGAGGGGGTCCCCTACAATGAGCAGTTCTTC.

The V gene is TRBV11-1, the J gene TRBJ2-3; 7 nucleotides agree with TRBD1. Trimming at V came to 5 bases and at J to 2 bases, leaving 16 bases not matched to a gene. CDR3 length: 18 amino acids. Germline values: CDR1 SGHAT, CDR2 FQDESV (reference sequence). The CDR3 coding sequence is TGTGCCAGCAGCCGATATACCGGGGCAGGGGGATTCACAGATACGCAGTATTTT. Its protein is CASSRYTGAGGFTDTQYF.

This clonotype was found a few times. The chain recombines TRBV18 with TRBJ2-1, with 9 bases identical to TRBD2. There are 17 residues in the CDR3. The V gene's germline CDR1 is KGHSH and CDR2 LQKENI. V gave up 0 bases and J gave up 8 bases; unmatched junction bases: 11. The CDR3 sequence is CASSPPKGGRASDEQFF. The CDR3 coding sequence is TGTGCCAGCTCACCACCGAAAGGCGGGAGGGCTAGCGATGAGCAGTTCTTC.

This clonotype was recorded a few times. The CDR3 loop is CASSHGGAPTKNIQYF. In nucleotides, the CDR3 is TGTGCCAGCAGCCACGGGGGGGCGCCGACCAAAAACATTCAGTACTTC. The chain recombines TRBV5-6 with TRBJ2-4; 8 bases align to TRBD2. The V gene's germline CDR1 is SGHDT and CDR2 YYEEEE. The CDR3 has 16 residues. Trimming removed 4 bases from V and 2 bases from J; junction bases left unmatched: 8.

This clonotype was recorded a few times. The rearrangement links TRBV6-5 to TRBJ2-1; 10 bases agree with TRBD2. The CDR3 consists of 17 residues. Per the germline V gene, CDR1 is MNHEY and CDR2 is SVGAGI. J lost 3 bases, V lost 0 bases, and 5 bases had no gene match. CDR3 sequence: CASSYSGLAANYNEQFF. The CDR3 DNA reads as TGTGCCAGCAGTTACTCTGGACTAGCGGCTAACTACAATGAGCAGTTCTTC.

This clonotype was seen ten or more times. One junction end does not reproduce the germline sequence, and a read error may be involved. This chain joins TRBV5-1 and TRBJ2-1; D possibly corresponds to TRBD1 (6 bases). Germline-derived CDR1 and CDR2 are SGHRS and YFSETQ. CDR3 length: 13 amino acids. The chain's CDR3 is CASSLDRHNEQFF. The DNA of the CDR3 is TGCGCCAGCAGTTTGGACAGACACAATGAGCAGTTCTTC.

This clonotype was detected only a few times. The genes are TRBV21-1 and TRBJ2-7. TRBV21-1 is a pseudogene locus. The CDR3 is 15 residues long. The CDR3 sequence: CASSKAARAAYEQYF. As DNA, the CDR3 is TGTGCCAGCAGCAAAGCGGCTAGGGCTGCCTACGAGCAGTACTTC.

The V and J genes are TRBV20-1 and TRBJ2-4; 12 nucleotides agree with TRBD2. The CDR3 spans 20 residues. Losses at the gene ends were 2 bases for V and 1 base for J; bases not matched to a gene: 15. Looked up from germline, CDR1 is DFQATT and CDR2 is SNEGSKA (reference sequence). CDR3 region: CSARPLLTSGGPSAKNIQYF. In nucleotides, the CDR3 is TGCAGTGCTAGACCCCTGTTGACTAGCGGGGGACCTAGCGCCAAAAACATTCAGTACTTC.

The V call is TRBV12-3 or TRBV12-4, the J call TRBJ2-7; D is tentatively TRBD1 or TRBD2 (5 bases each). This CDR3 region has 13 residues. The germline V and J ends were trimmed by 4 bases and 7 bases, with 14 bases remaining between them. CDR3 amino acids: CASSYGTAREQYF. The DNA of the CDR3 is TGTGCCAGCAGTTATGGGACGGCGAGGGAGCAGTACTTC.

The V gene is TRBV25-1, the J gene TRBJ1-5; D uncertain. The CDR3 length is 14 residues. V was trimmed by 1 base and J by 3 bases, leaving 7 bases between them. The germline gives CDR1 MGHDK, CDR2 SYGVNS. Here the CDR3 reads CASSELGLNQPQHF. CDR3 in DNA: TGTGCCAGCAGTGAATTAGGGCTCAATCAGCCCCAGCATTTT.

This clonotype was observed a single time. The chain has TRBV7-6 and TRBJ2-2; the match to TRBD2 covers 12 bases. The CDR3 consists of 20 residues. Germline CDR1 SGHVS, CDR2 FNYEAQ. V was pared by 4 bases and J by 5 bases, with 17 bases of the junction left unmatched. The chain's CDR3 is CASSSIGLAGSPAPTGELFF. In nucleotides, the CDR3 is TGTGCCAGCAGCTCTATCGGACTAGCGGGGAGCCCTGCTCCGACCGGGGAGCTGTTTTTT.

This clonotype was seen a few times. The CDR3 here is CASRPGLAGLSSYNEQFF. The CDR3 DNA reads as TGCGCCAGTCGACCGGGACTAGCGGGATTAAGCTCCTACAATGAGCAGTTCTTC. The rearrangement uses TRBV5-1 and TRBJ2-1, with 13 bases identical to TRBD2. The CDR3 length is 18 residues. CDR1 is SGHRS, CDR2 YFSETQ, per germline. Germline trimming cut 8 bases from V and 0 bases from J; bases unmatched to any gene: 11.

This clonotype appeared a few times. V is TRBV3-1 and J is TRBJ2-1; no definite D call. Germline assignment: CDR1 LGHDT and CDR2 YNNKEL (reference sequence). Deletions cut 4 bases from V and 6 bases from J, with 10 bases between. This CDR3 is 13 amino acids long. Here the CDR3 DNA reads TGTGCCAGCAGCCGCTGGGGTGGCAATGAGCAGTTCTTC. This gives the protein CASSRWGGNEQFF.

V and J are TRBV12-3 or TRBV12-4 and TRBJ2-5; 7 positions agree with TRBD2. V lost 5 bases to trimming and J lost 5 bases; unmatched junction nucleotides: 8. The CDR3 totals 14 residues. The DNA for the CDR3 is TGTGCCAGCAGTCTGAGACTAGCATGGGAGACCCAGTACTTC. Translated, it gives CASSLRLAWETQYF.

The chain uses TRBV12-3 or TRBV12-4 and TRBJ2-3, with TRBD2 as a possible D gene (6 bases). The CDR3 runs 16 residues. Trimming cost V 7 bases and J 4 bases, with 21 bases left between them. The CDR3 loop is CASTLLHRGLSDTQYF. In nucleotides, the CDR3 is TGTGCCAGCACCCTACTCCATCGGGGACTGTCAGATACGCAGTATTTT.

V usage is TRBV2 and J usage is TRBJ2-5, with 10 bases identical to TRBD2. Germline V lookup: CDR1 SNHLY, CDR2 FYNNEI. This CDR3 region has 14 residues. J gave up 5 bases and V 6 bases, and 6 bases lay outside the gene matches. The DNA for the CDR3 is TGTGCCAGCAGGAGCGGGAGGGGAGAGGAGACCCAGTACTTC. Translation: CASRSGRGEETQYF.

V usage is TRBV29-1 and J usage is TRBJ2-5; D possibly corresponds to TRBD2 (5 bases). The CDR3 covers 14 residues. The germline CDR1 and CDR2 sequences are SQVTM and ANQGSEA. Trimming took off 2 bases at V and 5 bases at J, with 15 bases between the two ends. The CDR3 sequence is CSVESGKLRETQYF. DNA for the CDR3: TGCAGCGTTGAATCCGGGAAGTTACGGGAGACCCAGTACTTC.

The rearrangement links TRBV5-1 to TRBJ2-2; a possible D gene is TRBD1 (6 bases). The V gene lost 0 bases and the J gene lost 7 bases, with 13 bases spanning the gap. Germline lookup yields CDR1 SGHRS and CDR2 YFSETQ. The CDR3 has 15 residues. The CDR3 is CASSLVSGENGELFF. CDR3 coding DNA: TGCGCCAGCAGCTTGGTGTCAGGGGAAAACGGGGAGCTGTTTTTT.

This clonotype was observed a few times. CDR3 region: CASSQVLTSSSYEQYF. As DNA, the CDR3 is TGCGCCAGCAGCCAAGTCCTGACTAGCAGCTCCTACGAGCAGTACTTC. V usage is TRBV4-3 and J usage is TRBJ2-7; 7 nucleotides line up with TRBD2. The CDR3 totals 16 residues. Germline CDR1 reads LGHNA; CDR2 reads YSLEER. V dropped 1 base and J dropped 0; count of bases not matched to a gene: 6.

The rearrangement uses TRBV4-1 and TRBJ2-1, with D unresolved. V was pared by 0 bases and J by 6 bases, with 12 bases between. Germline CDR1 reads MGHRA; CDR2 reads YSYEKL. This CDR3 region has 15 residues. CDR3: CASSQEPSVRNEQFF. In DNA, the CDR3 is TGCGCCAGCAGCCAAGAACCCTCCGTCCGCAATGAGCAGTTCTTC.

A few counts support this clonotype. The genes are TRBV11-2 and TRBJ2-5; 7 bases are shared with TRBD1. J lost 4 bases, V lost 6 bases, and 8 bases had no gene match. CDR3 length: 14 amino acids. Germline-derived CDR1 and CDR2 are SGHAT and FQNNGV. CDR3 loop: CASRSISGGETQYF. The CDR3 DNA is TGTGCCAGCAGATCTATTTCAGGGGGAGAGACCCAGTACTTC.

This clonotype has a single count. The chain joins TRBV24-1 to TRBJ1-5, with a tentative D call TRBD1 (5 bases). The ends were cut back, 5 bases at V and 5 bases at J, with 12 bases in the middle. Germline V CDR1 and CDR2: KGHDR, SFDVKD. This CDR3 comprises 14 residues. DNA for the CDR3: TGTGCCACCAGTGGAAGGGACGGATATCAGCCCCAGCATTTT. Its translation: CATSGRDGYQPQHF.

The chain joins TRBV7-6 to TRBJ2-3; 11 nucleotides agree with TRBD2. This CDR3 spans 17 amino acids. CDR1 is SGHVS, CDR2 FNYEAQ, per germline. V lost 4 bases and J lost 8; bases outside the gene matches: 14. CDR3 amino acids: CASSSRRLAGSLATQYF. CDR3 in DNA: TGTGCCAGCAGCTCCCGTCGACTAGCGGGGAGTTTGGCTACGCAGTATTTT.

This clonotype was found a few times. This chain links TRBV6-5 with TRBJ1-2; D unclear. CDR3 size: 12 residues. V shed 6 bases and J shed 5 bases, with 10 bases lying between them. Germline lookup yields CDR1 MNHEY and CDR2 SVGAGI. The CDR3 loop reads CASRDKVYGYTF. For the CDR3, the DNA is TGTGCCAGCAGAGACAAGGTGTATGGCTACACCTTC.

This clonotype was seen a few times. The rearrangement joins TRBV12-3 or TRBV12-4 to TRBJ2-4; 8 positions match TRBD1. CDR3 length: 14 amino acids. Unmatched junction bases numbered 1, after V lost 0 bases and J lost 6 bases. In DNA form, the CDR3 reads TGTGCCAGCAGTTTAGCCGGACAGGGAAACATTCAGTACTTC. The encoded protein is CASSLAGQGNIQYF.

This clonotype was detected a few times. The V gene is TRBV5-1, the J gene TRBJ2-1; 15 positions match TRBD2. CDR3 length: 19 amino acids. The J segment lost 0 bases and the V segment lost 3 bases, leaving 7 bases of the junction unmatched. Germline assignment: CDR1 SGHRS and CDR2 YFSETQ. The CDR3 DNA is TGCGCCAGCAGCTCCGGGACTAGCGGGAGGCAGAGCTCCTACAATGAGCAGTTCTTC. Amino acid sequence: CASSSGTSGRQSSYNEQFF.

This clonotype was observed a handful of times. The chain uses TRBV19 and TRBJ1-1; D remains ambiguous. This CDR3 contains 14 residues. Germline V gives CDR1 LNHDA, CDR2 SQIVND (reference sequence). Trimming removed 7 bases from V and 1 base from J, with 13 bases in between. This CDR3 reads CASTTLAGNTEAFF. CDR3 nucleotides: TGTGCCAGTACGACCCTAGCGGGGAACACTGAAGCTTTCTTT.